Listed below are T cell receptor beta chains from one sample, sequenced in a study of T cell repertoires in ileal Crohn's disease. Method: immunoSEQ multiplex PCR; TCRdb's copy keeps in-frame clones and lacks some. The sample holds about 15,000 clones, about 91% seen once. The sample comprised ileal tissue. These receptor sequences come from an adult with Crohn's disease. The CDR3 runs from the conserved cysteine through the conserved F or W. Each record gives: J gene, D gene, clone size, V gene, CDR3 protein, CDR3 DNA. A D gene is named only where the DNA matches it firmly. Size tells how often a clone was seen (once, few, many) or the class of an expanded clone, and some rows leave it out.

j_gene: TRBJ1-2
d_gene: TRBD1
abundance: few
v_gene: TRBV30
CDR3aa: CAWDNRGGAYGYTF
CDR3nt: TGTGCCTGGGATAACAGAGGGGGCGCCTATGGCTACACCTTC

j_gene: TRBJ2-3
d_gene: TRBD2
abundance: .
v_gene: TRBV2
CDR3aa: CASRGGASGRLDTQYF
CDR3nt: TGTGCCAGCAGGGGGGGAGCTAGCGGGAGATTAGATACGCAGTATTTT

j_gene: TRBJ1-4
d_gene: TRBD1
abundance: .
v_gene: TRBV6-6
CDR3aa: CASNDRVDEKLFF
CDR3nt: TGTGCCAGCAACGACAGGGTGGATGAAAAACTGTTTTTT

j_gene: TRBJ1-2
d_gene: TRBD1
abundance: .
v_gene: TRBV2
CDR3aa: CASRVDRGRDYGYTF
CDR3nt: TGTGCCAGCAGGGTGGACAGGGGGCGCGACTATGGCTACACCTTC

j_gene: TRBJ2-7
d_gene: .
abundance: once
v_gene: TRBV28
CDR3aa: CASSTGFYEQYF
CDR3nt: TGTGCCAGCAGTACAGGGTTCTACGAGCAGTACTTC

j_gene: TRBJ2-7
d_gene: .
abundance: .
v_gene: TRBV27
CDR3aa: CASSSRWKQYF
CDR3nt: TGTGCCAGCAGTTCCAGGTGGAAGCAGTACTTC

j_gene: TRBJ2-1
d_gene: .
abundance: .
v_gene: TRBV9
CDR3aa: CASSVALASNEQFF
CDR3nt: TGTGCCAGCAGCGTAGCCCTAGCCAGCAATGAGCAGTTCTTC

j_gene: TRBJ2-1
d_gene: TRBD1
abundance: .
v_gene: TRBV10-3
CDR3aa: CAIGGQGANEQFF
CDR3nt: TGTGCCATCGGGGGACAGGGGGCCAATGAGCAGTTCTTC

j_gene: TRBJ1-2
d_gene: .
abundance: .
v_gene: TRBV6-1
CDR3aa: CASRLGQNYGYTF
CDR3nt: TGTGCCAGCAGACTTGGACAGAACTATGGCTACACCTTC

j_gene: TRBJ2-1
d_gene: TRBD2
abundance: .
v_gene: TRBV7-9
CDR3aa: CASSPVGLAGNNEQFF
CDR3nt: TGTGCCAGCAGCCCAGTAGGGCTAGCGGGTAACAATGAGCAGTTCTTC

j_gene: TRBJ2-7
d_gene: .
abundance: .
v_gene: TRBV7-9
CDR3aa: CASSLKGPTRAYEQYF
CDR3nt: TGTGCCAGCAGCTTAAAGGGACCGACTAGGGCCTACGAGCAGTACTTC

j_gene: TRBJ2-1
d_gene: .
abundance: .
v_gene: TRBV20-1
CDR3aa: CSAGGTGGFF
CDR3nt: TGCAGTGCTGGTGGGACCGGGGGATTCTTC

j_gene: TRBJ2-3
d_gene: .
abundance: .
v_gene: TRBV27
CDR3aa: CASSSRPPRLEDTQYF
CDR3nt: TGTGCCAGCAGTTCCCGCCCACCAAGACTAGAAGATACGCAGTATTTT

j_gene: TRBJ2-7
d_gene: .
abundance: .
v_gene: TRBV18
CDR3aa: CASSPRDPTYEQYF
CDR3nt: TGTGCCAGCTCACCCAGGGATCCCACCTACGAGCAGTACTTC

j_gene: TRBJ2-6
d_gene: TRBD2
abundance: once
v_gene: TRBV5-1
CDR3aa: CASSRNSGASSGANVLTF
CDR3nt: TGCGCCAGCAGTCGGAATAGCGGGGCTAGCTCTGGGGCCAACGTCCTGACTTTC

j_gene: TRBJ2-3
d_gene: TRBD1
abundance: .
v_gene: TRBV2
CDR3aa: CASRTGTGATDTQYF
CDR3nt: TGTGCCAGCAGAACCGGGACAGGGGCCACAGATACGCAGTATTTT

j_gene: TRBJ2-7
d_gene: .
abundance: .
v_gene: TRBV30
CDR3aa: CAYRRREKGNYGEQYF
CDR3nt: TGTGCCTATAGGCGACGGGAGAAGGGGAATTACGGGGAGCAGTACTTC

j_gene: TRBJ1-2
d_gene: TRBD1
abundance: .
v_gene: TRBV19
CDR3aa: CASSPGTGFFF
CDR3nt: TGTGCCAGTAGTCCCGGGACAGGGTTCTTCTTC

j_gene: TRBJ2-1
d_gene: TRBD2
abundance: few
v_gene: TRBV6-1
CDR3aa: CASSEWIAGNDEQFF
CDR3nt: TGTGCCAGCAGTGAGTGGATAGCGGGAAACGATGAGCAGTTCTTC

j_gene: TRBJ2-5
d_gene: .
abundance: .
v_gene: TRBV11-1
CDR3aa: CASSLGGRGGETQYF
CDR3nt: TGTGCCAGCAGCTTGGGCGGGAGAGGGGGAGAGACCCAGTACTTC

j_gene: TRBJ1-2
d_gene: .
abundance: .
v_gene: TRBV10-1
CDR3aa: CASSESLGAGYTF
CDR3nt: TGCGCCAGCAGTGAGTCATTAGGGGCCGGCTACACCTTC

j_gene: TRBJ2-2
d_gene: TRBD1
abundance: .
v_gene: TRBV29-1
CDR3aa: CSVLTGGRRELFF
CDR3nt: TGCAGCGTTCTCACAGGGGGAAGGCGGGAGCTGTTTTTT